The sequence of this T cell receptor beta chain was determined in a study of vaccination effects on CD4 cells after COVID-19. Repertoires were generated with immunoSEQ multiplex PCR, while TCRdb's copy carries only in-frame clones and drops some. The sample consists of about 46,000 clones, 65% to 75% of them appearing once. Comment on this clone: Antigen specificity is unknown.

Before sequencing, viral peptide pools were used by the ViraFEST assay to expand antigen-specific CD4+ T cells. Subsequent to less than 13 days of culture, CD4+ T cells were isolated. Participants got two doses of BNT162b2 or mRNA-1273 vaccine. J gave up 2 bases and V 0 bases, and 7 bases lay outside the gene matches. The CDR3 has 16 amino acids. Germline V gene lookup returns CDR1 LGHNA and CDR2 YNFKEQ. This receptor was obtained from a human donor who received a COVID-19 vaccine. This chain uses TRBV4-2 with TRBJ2-7; 7 nucleotides match TRBD2. The material was CD4+ T cells from PBMCs cultured with HCoV-OC43 spike peptides, obtained after COVID-19 vaccination. As for subset: HCoV-OC43 spike overlapping peptide pool stimulation. The CDR3 nucleotides are TGTGCCAGCAGCCAAGAAACGGGGGGATCACCCTACGAGCAGTACTTC. It is translated as CASSQETGGSPYEQYF.